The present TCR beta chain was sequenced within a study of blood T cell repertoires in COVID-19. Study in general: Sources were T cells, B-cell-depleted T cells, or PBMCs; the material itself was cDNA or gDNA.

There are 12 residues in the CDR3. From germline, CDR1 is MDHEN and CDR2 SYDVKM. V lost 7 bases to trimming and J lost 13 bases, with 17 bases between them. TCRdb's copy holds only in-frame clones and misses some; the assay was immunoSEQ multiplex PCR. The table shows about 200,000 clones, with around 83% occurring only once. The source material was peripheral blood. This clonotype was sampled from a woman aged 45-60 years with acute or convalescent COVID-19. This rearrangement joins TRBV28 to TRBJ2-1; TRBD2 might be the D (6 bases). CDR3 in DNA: TGTGCCAGCATCACCGGGAGTGGGGTACAGTTCTTC. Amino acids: CASITGSGVQFF. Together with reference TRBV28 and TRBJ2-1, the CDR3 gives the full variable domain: DVKVTQSSRYLVKRTGEKVFLECVQDMDHENMFWYRQDPGLGLRLIYFSYDVKMKEKGDIPEGYSVSREKKERFSLILESASTNQTSMYLCASITGSGVQFFGPGTRLTVL.